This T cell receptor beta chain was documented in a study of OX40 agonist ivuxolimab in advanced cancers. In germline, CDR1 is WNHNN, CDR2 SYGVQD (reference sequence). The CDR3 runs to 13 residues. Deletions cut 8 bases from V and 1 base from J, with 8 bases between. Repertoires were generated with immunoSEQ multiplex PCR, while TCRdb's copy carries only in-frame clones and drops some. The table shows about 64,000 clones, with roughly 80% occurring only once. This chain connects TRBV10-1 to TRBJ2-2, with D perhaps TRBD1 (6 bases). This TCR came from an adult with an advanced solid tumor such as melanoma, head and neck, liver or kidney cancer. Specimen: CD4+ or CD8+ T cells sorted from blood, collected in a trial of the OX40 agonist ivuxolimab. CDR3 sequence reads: CASSGENTGELFF. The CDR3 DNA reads TGCGCCAGCTCAGGGGAGAACACCGGGGAGCTGTTTTTT.